This T cell receptor (beta chain) was recorded in a study of spatial heterogeneity in lung cancer. The presence of a unique molecular identifier marked each TCR cDNA molecule. MiXCR was run by TCRdb on the 5' RACE reads, yielding one entry per CDR3 protein. The table includes roughly 5,700 distinct CDR3 sequences, 13% detected once. This clonotype was seen at least ten times. The antigen is not known. Time point noted: sample taken at primary tumor resection. Study observations and caveats: Expanded intratumoral alpha and beta TCR counts tracked tumor mutation counts.

The CDR3 contains 16 residues. Germline V gene sequence: CDR1 LGHNA, CDR2 YNFKEQ. Trimming at V came to 1 base and at J to 4 bases, leaving 8 bases not matched to a gene. The clonotype originates from a female donor with early-stage non-small cell lung cancer. This specimen was lung tumor tissue, taken at surgery. The gene calls are TRBV4-2 and TRBJ2-3; TRBD2 matches 7 bases. The CDR3 coding sequence is TGTGCCAGCAGCCAAGGAGAGGGGAGGGGCCCAGATACGCAGTATTTT. This encodes CASSQGEGRGPDTQYF.